Presented here are 12 T cell receptor beta chains from one specimen sequenced in a study of T cell repertoires in cytomegalovirus infection. Their target antigens are unknown. TCRdb reanalysed the reads using MiXCR and keeps one entry per CDR3 protein. The sample has about 770,000 distinct CDR3 sequences, about 28% seen once; the top ten hold under 15%. Sequenced here: cultured CD8+ T cells from PBMCs, sampled from culture after CMV antigen stimulation. The receptors originated from a human donor in good health (CMV status not recorded). Some clones in this sample may be carry-over from other donors' samples.

This clonotype occurred a few times. The J gene is TRBJ2-1, the V gene TRBV29-1, with 11 nucleotides matching TRBD1. The CDR3 has 16 residues. The V gene's germline CDR1 is SQVTM and CDR2 ANQGSEA. J lost 2 bases, V lost 0 bases, and 3 bases had no gene match. The CDR3 sequence: CSVEDRDRGTYNEQFF. As DNA, the CDR3 is TGCAGCGTTGAAGATCGGGACAGGGGGACCTACAATGAGCAGTTCTTC.

This clonotype has a handful of counts. The chain carries TRBV28 and TRBJ1-5; 8 nucleotides align to TRBD1. CDR1 is MDHEN and CDR2 is SYDVKM in the germline V gene. Trimming removed 4 bases from V and 2 bases from J; junction bases left unmatched: 4. The CDR3 totals 15 residues. As DNA, the CDR3 is TGTGCCAGCAGTTGGACAGGGTTTGGCAATCAGCCCCAGCATTTT. This encodes CASSWTGFGNQPQHF.

The chain combines TRBV20-1 with TRBJ2-2, with 8 positions matching TRBD2. Germline CDR1 DFQATT, CDR2 SNEGSKA (reference sequence). The CDR3 length is 16 residues. V gave up 1 base and J gave up 1 base; unmatched junction bases: 5. DNA of the CDR3: TGCAGTGCTAGAGCCCTAAGCGGGAGGAACACCGGGGAGCTGTTTTTT. Its protein product is CSARALSGRNTGELFF.

The table lists this clonotype with a few counts. The chain recombines TRBV4-2 with TRBJ2-3; 7 positions match TRBD1. Per germline, CDR1 LGHNA and CDR2 YNFKEQ. V trimming: 6 bases; J trimming: 0 bases; junction bases outside the gene matches: 9. This CDR3 contains 16 residues. The CDR3 coding sequence is TGTGCCAGCAGTTTTGCCGGGACAGACAGCACAGATACGCAGTATTTT. Protein sequence: CASSFAGTDSTDTQYF.

The chain uses TRBV11-2 and TRBJ2-1; D is perhaps TRBD1 (6 bases). The CDR3 is 16 residues long. Trimming removed 2 bases at V and 1 base at J, with 12 bases between. Per the germline V gene, CDR1 is SGHAT and CDR2 is FQNNGV. The CDR3 spells CASSLQGQGSYNEQFF. As DNA, the CDR3 is TGTGCCAGCAGCTTACAGGGGCAGGGGTCCTACAATGAGCAGTTCTTC. Drawing the rest from reference TRBV11-2 and TRBJ2-1, the complete variable domain is EAGVAQSPRYKIIEKRQSVAFWCNPISGHATLYWYQQILGQGPKLLIQFQNNGVVDDSQLPKDRFSAERLKGVDSTLKIQPAKLEDSAVYLCASSLQGQGSYNEQFFGPGTRLTVL.

This sequence joins TRBV7-6 and TRBJ2-1; 8 bases align to TRBD2. The CDR3 sequence is 16 residues long. V shed 4 bases, J shed 2 bases, and the junction held 7 bases outside the gene matches. CDR1 SGHVS and CDR2 FNYEAQ come from the germline V gene. The chain's CDR3 is CASSSVAGKAYNEQFF. CDR3 coding DNA: TGTGCCAGCAGCTCCGTAGCGGGGAAAGCCTACAATGAGCAGTTCTTC. Supplemented by reference TRBV7-6 and TRBJ2-1, the full variable domain reads GAGVSQSPRYKVTKRGQDVALRCDPISGHVSLYWYRQALGQGPEFLTYFNYEAQQDKSGLPNDRFSAERPEGSISTLTIQRTEQRDSAMYRCASSSVAGKAYNEQFFGPGTRLTVL.

This clonotype has at least ten counts. This chain uses TRBV11-3 with TRBJ2-1; 7 nucleotides agree with TRBD2. The CDR3 has 16 amino acids. Germline V lookup: CDR1 SGHNT, CDR2 YENEEA. The ends lost 1 base at V and 4 bases at J; junction bases unmatched: 7. The chain's CDR3 is CASSLGGGFRYNEQFF. The CDR3 nucleotides are TGTGCCAGCAGCTTAGGGGGAGGGTTCAGGTACAATGAGCAGTTCTTC. The whole variable domain, remainder taken from reference TRBV11-3 and TRBJ2-1, is EAGVVQSPRYKIIEKKQPVAFWCNPISGHNTLYWYLQNLGQGPELLIRYENEEAVDDSQLPKDRFSAERLKGVDSTLKIQPAELGDSAVYLCASSLGGGFRYNEQFFGPGTRLTVL.

Ten or more counts support this clonotype. The chain joins TRBV27 to TRBJ1-2; 8 bases match TRBD1. CDR3 length equals 18 residues. V lost 0 bases, J lost 5 bases, and 14 bases stayed unmatched. Per the germline V gene, CDR1 is MNHEY and CDR2 is SMNVEV (reference sequence). Here the CDR3 DNA reads TGTGCCAGCAGTTTATCCGGAATGGTTCCGGACAGGGAGTATGGCTACACCTTC. Its translation: CASSLSGMVPDREYGYTF.

The V call is TRBV6-6, the J call TRBJ1-1; D is undetermined. The CDR3 loop spans 11 amino acids. Trimming left V 8 bases short and J 11 bases short, with 15 bases between. Germline CDR1 reads MNHNY; CDR2 reads SVGAGI (reference sequence). DNA for the CDR3: TGTGCCAGCCCGGAACTCCCAAGGGCTTTCTTT. Translation: CASPELPRAFF.

V gene TRBV29-1 combines with J gene TRBJ2-2; no clear D gene. Germline V CDR1 and CDR2: SQVTM, ANQGSEA. This CDR3 spans 13 amino acids. V lost 0 bases and J 3 bases, leaving 5 bases between the germline ends. Here the CDR3 DNA reads TGCAGCGTTGAAGACGGACACACCGGGGAGCTGTTTTTT. Translation: CSVEDGHTGELFF.

The chain couples TRBV10-2 to TRBJ2-2; 7 positions agree with TRBD1. Germline V lookup: CDR1 WSHSY, CDR2 SAAADI. Losses at the gene ends were 7 bases for V and 6 bases for J; bases not matched to a gene: 5. The CDR3 length is 13 residues. As DNA, the CDR3 is TGCGCCAGCATCACAGGGGCGGCCGGGGAGCTGTTTTTT. This encodes CASITGAAGELFF.

V usage is TRBV20-1 and J usage is TRBJ2-7; D gene unclear. V was trimmed by 1 base and J by 0 bases, leaving 13 bases between them. Germline V lookup: CDR1 DFQATT, CDR2 SNEGSKA (reference sequence). CDR3 size: 15 residues. The CDR3 spells CSARARNYSSYEQYF. CDR3 DNA sequence: TGCAGTGCTAGAGCTCGGAACTACAGCTCCTACGAGCAGTACTTC.